Presented here are 28 T cell receptor beta chains from one specimen sequenced in a study of post-analysis software for immune sequencing data. Study observations and caveats: Patients carried roughly 5 TRBV segments more frequently than controls did, and TRBV5-6, TRBV5-1 and TRBV20-1 were among them.

cDNA libraries for TCR beta contained unique molecular identifiers. TCRdb redid the calling of the PCR reads with MiXCR, one entry per CDR3 protein. This table has about 800,000 distinct CDR3 sequences, roughly 27% appearing once. Their cognate antigens are unknown. Sequenced material: blood. The receptors were sampled from a girl aged 5 to 17 with multiple sclerosis.

In its sample, this clonotype was seen a few times. The rearrangement uses TRBV5-1 and TRBJ2-7, with D maybe TRBD1 (8 bases). Trimming left V 5 bases short and J 0 bases short, with 15 bases between. Looked up from germline, CDR1 is SGHRS and CDR2 is YFSETQ. The CDR3 covers 15 residues. As DNA, the CDR3 is TGCGCCAGCAGTCAACAGGGGGGGAACTCCTACGAGCAGTACTTC. Residues: CASSQQGGNSYEQYF.

This clonotype was observed at least ten times. The chain links TRBV13 to TRBJ2-5, with D maybe TRBD1 (5 bases). In germline, CDR1 is PRHDT, CDR2 FYEKMQ (reference sequence). The CDR3 is made up of 10 amino acids. V lost 5 bases and J lost 7, with 5 bases in between. The CDR3 nucleotides are TGTGCCAGCAGCCAGGGGACCCAGTACTTC. It codes for CASSQGTQYF. The full variable domain, rest sourced from reference TRBV13 and TRBJ2-5, is AAGVIQSPRHLIKEKRETATLKCYPIPRHDTVYWYQQGPGQDPQFLISFYEKMQSDKGSIPDRFSAQQFSDYHSELNMSSLELGDSALYFCASSQGTQYFGPGTRLLVL.

CDR3 amino acids: CASSLALAYNEQYF. The CDR3 DNA reads TGCGCCAGCAGCTTGGCCCTTGCGTACAATGAGCAGTACTTC. The genes are TRBV5-1 and TRBJ2-1; D gene unclear. The closer fit of TRBJ2-7 to the DNA end suggests the J call may be wrong. CDR3 length equals 14 residues. Germline CDR1 is SGHRS and CDR2 is YFSETQ.

Many counts were recorded for this clonotype. V gene TRBV25-1 combines with J gene TRBJ2-6, with D unresolved. CDR1 is MGHDK and CDR2 is SYGVNS in the germline V gene. The CDR3 runs to 16 residues. V was cut by 2 bases and J by 0 bases, with 8 bases left in between. CDR3 DNA: TGTGCCAGCAGTGAAGTAGGAAGCTCTGGGGCCAACGTCCTGACTTTC. It is translated as CASSEVGSSGANVLTF.

The V gene is TRBV20-1, the J gene TRBJ1-4; 8 bases are shared with TRBD1. The V segment lost 5 bases and the J segment 7 bases; nucleotides outside the gene matches: 9. From germline, CDR1 is DFQATT and CDR2 SNEGSKA (reference sequence). This CDR3 region has 14 residues. CDR3 loop: CSADRGGLGEKLFF. CDR3 coding DNA: TGCAGTGCTGACAGGGGCGGATTGGGTGAAAAACTGTTTTTT.

On this clonotype: At one end the junction does not follow the germline gene, possibly because of a read error. This sequence joins TRBV28 and TRBJ1-2, with D possibly being TRBD1 (5 bases). The germline V gene encodes CDR1 MDHEN and CDR2 SYDVKM. The CDR3 runs 12 residues. CDR3 region: CASGAGTYGHTF. The CDR3 coding sequence is TGTGCCAGCGGGGCAGGGACCTATGGCCACACCTTC.

This clonotype was picked up a small number of times. This chain connects TRBV5-1 to TRBJ2-3, with D possibly being TRBD1 (6 bases). Germline CDR1 and CDR2: SGHRS and YFSETQ. Trimming took off 0 bases at V and 0 bases at J, with 14 bases between the two ends. CDR3 length: 17 amino acids. DNA for the CDR3: TGCGCCAGCAGCTTGGACCCGGGACACCTAAGCACAGATACGCAGTATTTT. Its protein is CASSLDPGHLSTDTQYF.

The CDR3 is CATSDTPGTSGSYNEQFF. The CDR3 coding sequence is TGTGCCACCAGCGATACCCCCGGGACTAGCGGCTCCTACAATGAGCAGTTCTTC. The rearrangement uses TRBV15 and TRBJ2-1; 11 bases line up with TRBD2. Trimming removed 5 bases from V and 0 bases from J; junction bases left unmatched: 9. CDR1 is LNHNV, CDR2 YYDKDF, per germline (reference sequence). The CDR3 covers 18 residues.

The CDR3 DNA follows: TGTGCCATCCACGGACAGCCTAATGAAAAACTGTTTTTT. Protein sequence: CAIHGQPNEKLFF. This chain links TRBV10-3 with TRBJ1-4, with D possibly matching TRBD1 (6 bases). V was shortened by 8 bases and J by 3 bases, with 10 bases between the two germline ends. Germline CDR1 ENHRY, CDR2 SYGVKD. The CDR3 consists of 13 residues.

The chain uses TRBV5-1 and TRBJ2-5; TRBD1 agrees at 9 bases. With 0 bases clipped from V and 2 bases from J, the junction kept 8 bases outside the gene matches. The CDR3 spans 17 residues. Germline V gene lookup returns CDR1 SGHRS and CDR2 YFSETQ. As DNA, the CDR3 is TGCGCCAGCAGCTTGGAAGTGGGGACAGGGCTACAAGAGACCCAGTACTTC. Its translation: CASSLEVGTGLQETQYF.

The chain uses TRBV6-6 and TRBJ2-3; 8 nucleotides line up with TRBD2. V shed 2 bases, J shed 7 bases, and the junction held 8 bases outside the gene matches. The CDR3 is 15 residues long. Germline CDR1 reads MNHNY; CDR2 reads SVGAGI (reference sequence). The CDR3 DNA reads as TGTGCCAGCAGTTACACAACGGGGGGGTCGAATACGCAGTATTTT. This translates into CASSYTTGGSNTQYF.

There are many counts of this clonotype. The V gene is TRBV4-3, the J gene TRBJ2-1; tentatively, D is TRBD1 (5 bases). The CDR3 is made up of 13 amino acids. Trimming took off 0 bases at V and 8 bases at J, with 8 bases between the two ends. CDR1 is LGHNA, CDR2 YSLEER, per germline. CDR3 in amino acids: CASSQDRRDEQFF. Written as DNA, the CDR3 is TGCGCCAGCAGCCAAGACCGCAGGGATGAGCAGTTCTTC.

The genes are TRBV25-1 and TRBJ2-1, with D hard to call. The germline V gene has CDR1 MGHDK and CDR2 SYGVNS. Trimming cost V 3 bases and J 11 bases, with 11 bases left between them. CDR3 length: 12 amino acids. The CDR3 nucleotides read TGTGCCAGCAGTGAGCTAGGACCCAAGCAGTTCTTC. This sequence encodes CASSELGPKQFF.

A few counts support this clonotype. The V call is TRBV9, the J call TRBJ2-5, with D possibly being TRBD1 (5 bases). This CDR3 spans 15 amino acids. V lost 0 bases, J lost 5 bases, and 14 bases lay in between. Germline CDR1 SGDLS, CDR2 YYNGEE. The CDR3 DNA sequence: TGTGCCAGCAGCGTAGGGGCAGGGTGGACGGAGACCCAGTACTTC. It encodes CASSVGAGWTETQYF. Drawing the rest from reference TRBV9 and TRBJ2-5, the complete variable domain is DSGVTQTPKHLITATGQRVTLRCSPRSGDLSVYWYQQSLDQGLQFLIQYYNGEERAKGNILERFSAQQFPDLHSELNLSSLELGDSALYFCASSVGAGWTETQYFGPGTRLLVL.

The CDR3 sequence is CASSPGTGYGTEAFF. CDR3 in DNA: TGCGCCAGCAGCCCGGGGACAGGGTACGGAACTGAAGCTTTCTTT. The chain couples TRBV4-3 to TRBJ1-1; 9 nucleotides line up with TRBD1. The CDR3 covers 15 residues. The ends lost 4 bases at V and 5 bases at J; junction bases unmatched: 8. CDR1 and CDR2 (germline): LGHNA, YSLEER.

This clonotype was detected once. The genes are TRBV6-6 and TRBJ2-4; 11 positions agree with TRBD2. The CDR3 contains 13 residues. V lost 6 bases to trimming and J lost 8 bases; unmatched junction nucleotides: 3. Germline V gives CDR1 MNHNY, CDR2 SVGAGI (reference sequence). As DNA, the CDR3 is TGTGCCAGCAGCACTAGCGGGGGATACATTCAGTACTTC. It is translated as CASSTSGGYIQYF.

The sample holds one count of this clonotype. The rearrangement uses TRBV28 and TRBJ2-6; D is perhaps TRBD1 (6 bases). Trimming removed 2 bases from V and 2 bases from J, with 16 bases in between. The CDR3 sequence is 18 residues long. Germline V lookup: CDR1 MDHEN, CDR2 SYDVKM. The CDR3: CASSLQGQWGTGANVLTF. The CDR3 coding sequence is TGTGCCAGCAGTTTACAAGGACAGTGGGGCACTGGGGCCAACGTCCTGACTTTC. Complete variable domain (other parts from reference TRBV28 and TRBJ2-6): DVKVTQSSRYLVKRTGEKVFLECVQDMDHENMFWYRQDPGLGLRLIYFSYDVKMKEKGDIPEGYSVSREKKERFSLILESASTNQTSMYLCASSLQGQWGTGANVLTFGAGSRLTVL.

This clonotype appeared a few times. The chain links TRBV5-6 to TRBJ2-7, with D possibly being TRBD1 (5 bases). There are 16 residues in the CDR3. V was cut by 3 bases and J by 4 bases, with 20 bases left in between. Germline V lookup: CDR1 SGHDT, CDR2 YYEEEE. The DNA for the CDR3 is TGTGCCAGCAGCTCTCCTAGACAGAATACTCCTTACGAGCAGTACTTC. The encoded protein is CASSSPRQNTPYEQYF.

The gene calls are TRBV27 and TRBJ2-7, with D hard to call. V was cut by 5 bases and J by 0 bases, with 14 bases left in between. This CDR3 contains 15 residues. Germline V lookup: CDR1 MNHEY, CDR2 SMNVEV (reference sequence). CDR3 in amino acids: CASSAPGRSSYEQYF. The CDR3 coding sequence is TGTGCCAGCAGTGCCCCCGGGCGGAGCTCCTACGAGCAGTACTTC.

V and J are TRBV9 and TRBJ1-5; no firm D call. Germline lookup yields CDR1 SGDLS and CDR2 YYNGEE. V was pared by 0 bases and J by 3 bases, with 7 bases between. The CDR3 loop spans 14 amino acids. CDR3 coding DNA: TGTGCCAGCAGCGTAGGGTCGATCAATCAGCCCCAGCATTTT. Translation: CASSVGSINQPQHF.

This rearrangement joins TRBV2 to TRBJ2-5; D is ambiguous. CDR1 and CDR2 from the germline V gene are SNHLY and FYNNEI. CDR3 size: 12 residues. The germline V and J ends were trimmed by 8 bases and 1 base, with 8 bases remaining between them. The CDR3 region is CASLYRQETQYF. In DNA, the CDR3 is TGTGCCAGCCTCTACCGCCAAGAGACCCAGTACTTC.

The chain uses TRBV7-9 and TRBJ2-2; perhaps TRBD1 as D (5 bases). The CDR3 totals 16 residues. Germline V gives CDR1 SEHNR, CDR2 FQNEAQ (reference sequence). V gave up 6 bases and J gave up 1 base, with 15 bases separating them. The CDR3 DNA is TGTGCCAGCAGAGGGTGGGCCCAGGGGAACACCGGGGAGCTGTTTTTT. Translation: CASRGWAQGNTGELFF.

This clonotype was picked up a small number of times. The CDR3 region is CASSFPVSPLHF. For the CDR3, the DNA is TGTGCCAGCAGCTTTCCCGTTTCACCCCTCCACTTT. The rearrangement joins TRBV7-8 to TRBJ1-6; D ambiguous. CDR3 size: 12 residues. The V end lost 3 bases, the J end lost 9 bases, and 6 bases lay between the germline ends. The germline CDR1 and CDR2 sequences are SGHVS and FQNEAQ.

This clonotype was seen at least ten times. J is TRBJ1-2 and V is TRBV5-1; D is undetermined. The CDR3 length is 15 residues. Between the trimmed V and J ends, which lost 4 bases and 8 bases, there was a span of 21 bases. Germline CDR1 and CDR2: SGHRS and YFSETQ. CDR3 sequence reads: CASSPDGQMTSGYTF. The DNA for the CDR3 is TGCGCCAGCAGCCCAGACGGCCAGATGACCTCCGGCTACACCTTC.

The J gene is TRBJ2-2, the V gene TRBV7-2; 7 bases match TRBD2. V shed 1 base and J 3 bases; nucleotides not matched to a gene: 2. The CDR3 covers 15 residues. Germline CDR1 SGHTA, CDR2 FQGNSA. The CDR3 spells CASSLGGGYTGELFF. The CDR3 region has the DNA TGTGCCAGCAGCTTAGGGGGGGGGTACACCGGGGAGCTGTTTTTT.

This clonotype showed up just a few times. V usage is TRBV11-1 and J usage is TRBJ2-1, with D possibly being TRBD2 (7 bases). Germline V gene lookup returns CDR1 SGHAT and CDR2 FQDESV (reference sequence). This CDR3 is 17 amino acids long. The ends were cut back, 0 bases at V and 7 bases at J, with 19 bases in the middle. The CDR3 DNA reads as TGTGCCAGCAGCTTAGCGGTTTCGGGGGGCAGACGGAATGAGCAGTTCTTC. It encodes CASSLAVSGGRRNEQFF.

CDR3 protein: CASMLKETQYF. The CDR3 DNA follows: TGTGCCAGCATGCTAAAAGAGACCCAGTACTTC. The chain employs TRBV6-6 and TRBJ2-5; D remains ambiguous. Between the trimmed V and J ends, which lost 7 bases and 3 bases, there was a span of 6 bases. This CDR3 is built from 11 residues. Germline values: CDR1 MNHNY, CDR2 SVGAGI (reference sequence).

Comment on this clonotype: Relative to the germline gene, one junction end is altered; a read error may explain this. The rearrangement links TRBV18 to TRBJ2-3, with 7 positions matching TRBD1. Germline values: CDR1 KGHSH, CDR2 LQKENI. This CDR3 contains 14 residues. CDR3: CASSPEQRTGTQYF. The CDR3 nucleotides read TGTGCCAGCTCACCGGAACAGAGGACAGGTACGCAGTATTTT.